One sample yielded the 3 T cell receptor beta chains listed below, sequenced in a study of blood T cell repertoires in COVID-19. Data came from immunoSEQ multiplex PCR; TCRdb stores just in-frame clones and leaves some out. The sample comprises 110,000 to 150,000 clones, about 88% of which are singletons, and over 9.5% rests with the top ten. The sequenced material came from peripheral blood. These receptors were collected from a man between 50 and 59 years old with active or convalescent COVID-19.

The V and J genes are TRBV2 and TRBJ2-2; D may be TRBD1 (6 bases). This CDR3 is built from 14 residues. The V and J ends lost 7 bases and 0 bases respectively, with 9 bases between them. Germline V gene data show CDR1 as SNHLY and CDR2 as FYNNEI. In DNA, the CDR3 is TGTGCCAGCAATAGGGGGTCGAACACCGGGGAGCTGTTTTTT. This encodes CASNRGSNTGELFF. The full variable domain, rest sourced from reference TRBV2 and TRBJ2-2, is EPEVTQTPSHQVTQMGQEVILRCVPISNHLYFYWYRQILGQKVEFLVSFYNNEISEKSEIFDDQFSVERPDGSNFTLKIRSTKLEDSAMYFCASNRGSNTGELFFGEGSRLTVL.

This clone was recorded once. The chain links TRBV11-1 to TRBJ2-7; 8 nucleotides match TRBD1. This CDR3 contains 14 residues. Germline V gene sequence: CDR1 SGHAT, CDR2 FQDESV (reference sequence). The V gene end was trimmed by 5 bases and the J gene end by 4 bases; junction bases not matched to a gene: 7. CDR3 nucleotides: TGTGCCAGCAGCCTCAGGGGACAGGAATACGAGCAGTACTTC. It translates to CASSLRGQEYEQYF.

The table lists this clone with a count of one. The chain employs TRBV9 and TRBJ1-1; no reliable D call. The length of the CDR3 is 15 residues. The V gene lost 3 bases and the J gene lost 1 base, with 13 bases spanning the gap. The germline gives CDR1 SGDLS, CDR2 YYNGEE. The CDR3 loop is CASSAGSSPNTEAFF. The CDR3 DNA reads TGTGCCAGCAGCGCGGGGTCTTCCCCGAACACTGAAGCTTTCTTT.